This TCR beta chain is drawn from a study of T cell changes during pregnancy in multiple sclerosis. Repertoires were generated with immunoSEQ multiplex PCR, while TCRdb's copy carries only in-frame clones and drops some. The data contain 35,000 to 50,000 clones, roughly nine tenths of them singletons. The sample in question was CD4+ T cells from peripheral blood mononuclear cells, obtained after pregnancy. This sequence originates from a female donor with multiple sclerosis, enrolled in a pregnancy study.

CDR3 region: CASSLGRVGEKLFF. The CDR3 DNA sequence: TGTGCCAGCAGCTTAGGCAGGGTTGGGGAAAAACTGTTTTTT. The J gene is TRBJ1-4, the V gene TRBV7-9; TRBD1 might be the D (5 bases). Trimming shortened V by 1 base and J by 8 bases, and 11 bases separated the two germline ends. This CDR3 has 14 residues. The V gene's germline CDR1 is SEHNR and CDR2 FQNEAQ (reference sequence).